A single sample gave rise to the 11 T cell receptor beta chains below, sequenced in a study of blood T cells in healthy people across ages. The second PCR ran about 6 to 11 cycles with a sample-barcoded 5' primer and J-beta primers. TCRdb reprocessed the 5' RACE reads via MiXCR and lists one record per CDR3 protein. The profile shows over 300,000 distinct CDR3 sequences, 45% to 65% of them singletons. Source material: blood. These receptors originate from a man in his 60s in good health.

The rearrangement uses TRBV28 and TRBJ2-3; D is unclear. Trimming shortened V by 9 bases and J by 2 bases, and 15 bases separated the two germline ends. CDR3 length: 14 residues. CDR1 is MDHEN and CDR2 is SYDVKM in the germline V gene. CDR3 coding DNA: TGTGCCAGTTCTGGGATTCGGTACACAGATACGCAGTATTTT. Its protein is CASSGIRYTDTQYF.

This clonotype has only one observation. V gene TRBV7-9 combines with J gene TRBJ2-1; 9 nucleotides align to TRBD1. The CDR3 loop spans 16 amino acids. Germline V gives CDR1 SEHNR, CDR2 FQNEAQ (reference sequence). With 4 bases clipped from V and 0 bases from J, the junction kept 4 bases outside the gene matches. CDR3 residues: CASSWDRAGSYNEQFF. Here the CDR3 DNA reads TGTGCCAGCAGCTGGGACAGGGCGGGCTCCTACAATGAGCAGTTCTTC.

The chain is built from TRBV20-1 and TRBJ2-5; 8 nucleotides agree with TRBD1. The CDR3 is made up of 15 amino acids. Germline CDR1 DFQATT, CDR2 SNEGSKA (reference sequence). Trimming at V came to 0 bases and at J to 11 bases, leaving 14 bases not matched to a gene. CDR3 sequence: CSARDYQGAGNEQYF. Here the CDR3 DNA reads TGCAGTGCTAGAGATTATCAGGGGGCGGGCAATGAGCAGTACTTC.

The V call is TRBV7-6, the J call TRBJ1-2; no clear D gene. CDR1 SGHVS and CDR2 FNYEAQ come from the germline V gene. The V gene lost 5 bases and the J gene lost 4 bases, with 11 bases spanning the gap. CDR3 length: 13 amino acids. CDR3 nucleotide sequence: TGTGCCAGCAGCCCCTCGGGATTCTATGGCTACACCTTC. Protein sequence: CASSPSGFYGYTF.

The chain employs TRBV20-1 and TRBJ2-1; 10 bases match TRBD1. Trimming cost V 5 bases and J 5 bases; bases outside gene matches: 9. The CDR3 totals 15 residues. The germline gives CDR1 DFQATT, CDR2 SNEGSKA (reference sequence). The CDR3, as DNA: TGCAGTGCTGTCGAACCGGGACAGGGGAACAATGAGCAGTTCTTC. It is translated as CSAVEPGQGNNEQFF.

This chain joins TRBV6-2 or TRBV6-3 and TRBJ2-7; 16 bases map to TRBD2. V trimming: 6 bases; J trimming: 5 bases; junction bases outside the gene matches: 7. CDR1 and CDR2 (germline): MNHEY, SVGEGT. The CDR3 extends over 16 amino acids. CDR3 in DNA: TGTGCCAGCAGGCGCGGGACTAGCGGGAGGGCCGACGAGCAGTACTTC. Protein: CASRRGTSGRADEQYF.

This clonotype occurred a few times. An end of the junction does not agree with germline; a read error may underlie this. This chain uses TRBV5-1 with TRBJ2-7; TRBD1 matches at 10 bases. The CDR3 runs to 15 residues. CDR1 is SGHRS, CDR2 YFSETQ, per germline. CDR3 in amino acids: CASSLGGQGSYEQYF. In nucleotides, the CDR3 is TGTGCCAGCAGCTTAGGGGGACAGGGGTCCTACGAGCAGTACTTC.

This chain joins TRBV29-1 and TRBJ1-1, with D maybe TRBD1 (5 bases). The CDR3 runs to 13 residues. Germline lookup yields CDR1 SQVTM and CDR2 ANQGSEA. Trimming took off 6 bases at V and 5 bases at J, with 16 bases between the two ends. CDR3 region: CSVSTGTLTEAFF. CDR3 DNA sequence: TGCAGCGTCAGTACCGGGACTCTTACTGAAGCTTTCTTT.

The chain uses TRBV20-1 and TRBJ2-4; 9 bases agree with TRBD2. This CDR3 has 15 residues. CDR1 and CDR2 (germline): DFQATT, SNEGSKA (reference sequence). The junction had 2 bases not matched to a gene; V was cut back by 2 bases and J by 0 bases. CDR3 DNA sequence: TGCAGTGCTAGACTAGCGGGACTAGCCAAAAACATTCAGTACTTC. Its translation is CSARLAGLAKNIQYF.

Details on this clonotype: Being one base from a much bigger clone, this may be a read error. This chain connects TRBV29-1 to TRBJ2-3, with D perhaps matching TRBD2 (6 bases). Between the trimmed V and J ends, which lost 5 bases and 5 bases, there was a span of 14 bases. The CDR3 length is 13 residues. Germline CDR1 SQVTM, CDR2 ANQGSEA. The CDR3 coding sequence is TGCAGCGTTAGCCCCTTGGGGGGAGATACGCAGTATTTT. Its protein is CSVSPLGGDTQYF.

In its sample, this clonotype was seen many times. J is TRBJ2-7 and V is TRBV12-3 or TRBV12-4; 7 nucleotides agree with TRBD1. V gave up 5 bases and J gave up 5 bases; unmatched junction bases: 9. This CDR3 contains 14 residues. The DNA for the CDR3 is TGTGCCAGCAGTCTGACAGGGAAAACCCACGAGCAGTACTTC. This codes for CASSLTGKTHEQYF.